The 7 T cell receptor beta chains given below trace back to one sample, sequenced in a study of identical twins. TCRdb itself ran the 5' RACE reads through MiXCR, one entry per CDR3 protein. The sample shows 1.5 million to 2 million distinct CDR3 sequences, around 33% of them seen only once. Sequencing was done on a sample of cord blood. The source of these receptors is a newborn girl in good health.

The chain has TRBV30 and TRBJ2-1; 8 bases are shared with TRBD2. Germline trimming cut 3 bases from V and 0 bases from J; bases unmatched to any gene: 1. This CDR3 has 14 residues. Per germline, CDR1 GTSNPN and CDR2 SVGIG (reference sequence). CDR3 nucleotides: TGTGCCTGGAGACGGGGGGGCTCCTACAATGAGCAGTTCTTC. This gives the protein CAWRRGGSYNEQFF.

This sequence joins TRBV12-3 or TRBV12-4 and TRBJ2-7; TRBD2 matches 9 bases. Unmatched junction bases numbered 8, after V lost 3 bases and J lost 5 bases. This CDR3 comprises 15 residues. The chain's CDR3 is CASSFFKRGDDEQYF. The DNA for the CDR3 is TGTGCCAGCAGTTTTTTCAAGCGGGGGGATGACGAGCAGTACTTC.

The V gene is TRBV28, the J gene TRBJ1-6, with D unresolved. Germline CDR1 is MDHEN and CDR2 is SYDVKM. The CDR3 is 13 residues long. The ends were cut back, 9 bases at V and 10 bases at J, with 16 bases in the middle. The CDR3 spells CASTSPITSPLHF. CDR3 DNA: TGTGCCAGTACCAGCCCTATTACGTCACCCCTCCACTTT. The whole variable domain, remainder taken from reference TRBV28 and TRBJ1-6, is DVKVTQSSRYLVKRTGEKVFLECVQDMDHENMFWYRQDPGLGLRLIYFSYDVKMKEKGDIPEGYSVSREKKERFSLILESASTNQTSMYLCASTSPITSPLHFGNGTRLTVT.

The chain is built from TRBV4-1 and TRBJ2-1; 7 bases line up with TRBD1. CDR1 and CDR2 from the germline V gene are MGHRA and YSYEKL. The CDR3 runs 16 residues. The V gene end was trimmed by 4 bases and the J gene end by 0 bases; junction bases not matched to a gene: 6. The CDR3 nucleotides are TGCGCCAGCAGCCGGGACCGGGACAGCTCCTACAATGAGCAGTTCTTC. Its translation is CASSRDRDSSYNEQFF.

This clonotype was recorded a few times. The chain combines TRBV3-1 with TRBJ2-1; no clear D gene. Looked up from germline, CDR1 is LGHDT and CDR2 is YNNKEL (reference sequence). The CDR3 covers 13 residues. Trimming took off 3 bases at V and 7 bases at J, with 10 bases between the two ends. The CDR3 DNA reads as TGTGCCAGCAGCCATCAAGGCCGAAATGAGCAGTTCTTC. It yields the protein CASSHQGRNEQFF.

The V gene is TRBV3-1, the J gene TRBJ2-1; possible D gene TRBD1, 6 bases. The ends were cut back, 5 bases at V and 13 bases at J, with 27 bases in the middle. From germline, CDR1 is LGHDT and CDR2 YNNKEL (reference sequence). The CDR3 is 16 amino acids. The CDR3 bases are TGTGCCAGCAGCGGGTTACTAGGGGGAATAGGAGAGACCCAGTTCTTC. It is translated as CASSGLLGGIGETQFF.

This clonotype was seen more than once but under ten times. This chain links TRBV18 with TRBJ1-4, with TRBD1 as a possible D gene (6 bases). Trimming pared 0 bases from V and 7 bases from J, leaving 12 bases between. Germline CDR1 KGHSH, CDR2 LQKENI. This CDR3 spans 15 amino acids. In nucleotides, the CDR3 is TGTGCCAGCTCACCACCTCCAGGGGAGGTTGAAAAACTGTTTTTT. It codes for CASSPPPGEVEKLFF.